This passage covers 10 T cell receptor beta chains from one sample sequenced in a study of identical twins. TCRdb processed the 5' RACE reads anew with MiXCR; each CDR3 protein has one entry. The sample lists some 600,000 distinct CDR3 sequences, roughly 7.1% occurring once. These data are also associated with another study on yellow fever vaccine responses in identical twins.

The sample comprised PBMCs. All receptors come from a woman younger than 35 in good health.

V and J are TRBV28 and TRBJ2-7; 7 bases map to TRBD1. The V gene end was trimmed by 6 bases and the J gene end by 2 bases; junction bases not matched to a gene: 7. This CDR3 is 14 amino acids long. Germline CDR1 MDHEN, CDR2 SYDVKM. The chain's CDR3 is CASRGTAVPYEQYF. The CDR3 region has the DNA TGTGCCAGCAGGGGGACAGCAGTTCCCTACGAGCAGTACTTC.

In its sample, this clonotype was seen many times. This chain uses TRBV15 with TRBJ1-2, with D unclear. CDR1 LNHNV and CDR2 YYDKDF come from the germline V gene (reference sequence). Trimming stripped 8 bases from V and 3 bases from J, with 13 bases between. This CDR3 spans 13 amino acids. CDR3 nucleotide sequence: TGTGCCACCTCGGTGGTTCGGCACTATGGCTACACCTTC. It encodes CATSVVRHYGYTF.

The chain employs TRBV28 and TRBJ1-1; D gene unclear. Trimming pared 6 bases from V and 6 bases from J, leaving 17 bases between. Germline CDR1 and CDR2: MDHEN and SYDVKM. This CDR3 has 14 amino acids. The CDR3 region has the DNA TGTGCCAGCAGCTACCTCGGGAAGAGGGCTGAAGCTTTCTTT. Amino acid sequence: CASSYLGKRAEAFF.

This clonotype has at least ten counts. This chain connects TRBV20-1 to TRBJ1-3; D unresolved. Per germline, CDR1 DFQATT and CDR2 SNEGSKA (reference sequence). Trimming took 3 bases from V and 0 from J, leaving 6 bases between them. The CDR3 is 13 amino acids. The CDR3 is CSASGISGNTIYF. CDR3 sequence (DNA): TGCAGTGCTAGTGGGATCTCTGGAAACACCATATATTTT.

This clonotype was detected many times. The chain combines TRBV12-3 or TRBV12-4 with TRBJ2-3, with unresolved D. With 3 bases removed from V and 4 bases from J, the gap between germline ends came to 11 bases. The CDR3 has 14 amino acids. Here the CDR3 reads CASSFDNAADTQYF. Here the CDR3 DNA reads TGTGCCAGCAGTTTTGACAACGCCGCAGATACGCAGTATTTT.

In its sample, this clonotype was seen many times. At one end the junction does not follow the germline gene, possibly because of a read error. This sequence joins TRBV10-3 and TRBJ2-3; 9 positions agree with TRBD2. CDR1 is ENHRY and CDR2 is SYGVKD in the germline V gene. This CDR3 is built from 17 residues. The CDR3 spells CAISESGGGRATYTQYF. CDR3 coding DNA: TGTGCCATCAGTGAGTCGGGTGGCGGGAGGGCCACATATACGCAGTATTTT.

The CDR3 coding sequence is TGTGCCAGCAGCAAACCGGGACTAGCGACTGAGCAGTACTTC. Protein product: CASSKPGLATEQYF. This sequence joins TRBV7-9 and TRBJ2-7, with 10 bases fitting TRBD2. V was clipped by 5 bases and J by 7 bases; unmatched bases: 8. CDR3 size: 14 residues. Germline-derived CDR1 and CDR2 are SEHNR and FQNEAQ (reference sequence). Looking up the rest from reference TRBV7-9 and TRBJ2-7 gives the full variable domain: DTGVSQNPRHKITKRGQNVTFRCDPISEHNRLYWYRQTLGQGPEFLTYFQNEAQLEKSRLLSDRFSAERPKGSFSTLEIQRTEQGDSAMYLCASSKPGLATEQYFGPGTRLTVT.

This clonotype was counted at least ten times. The rearrangement links TRBV7-2 to TRBJ2-1; the match to TRBD2 covers 9 bases. Germline V gene sequence: CDR1 SGHTA, CDR2 FQGNSA. V lost 4 bases, J lost 7 bases, and 8 bases stayed unmatched. The length of the CDR3 is 15 residues. The CDR3 spells CASSWRGGGLNEQFF. The CDR3 nucleotides read TGTGCCAGCAGCTGGCGGGGGGGCGGTTTGAATGAGCAGTTCTTC. Full variable domain (remainder filled in from reference TRBV7-2 and TRBJ2-1): GAGVSQSPSNKVTEKGKDVELRCDPISGHTALYWYRQSLGQGLEFLIYFQGNSAPDKSGLPSDRFSAERTGGSVSTLTIQRTQQEDSAVYLCASSWRGGGLNEQFFGPGTRLTVL.

This clonotype showed up just a few times. V usage is TRBV28 and J usage is TRBJ2-7; 7 nucleotides align to TRBD1. This CDR3 is built from 15 residues. Per the germline V gene, CDR1 is MDHEN and CDR2 is SYDVKM. V was clipped by 5 bases and J by 0 bases; unmatched bases: 7. The CDR3 here is CASSARQGVSYEQYF. The CDR3 DNA reads TGTGCCAGCAGTGCTCGACAGGGTGTCTCCTACGAGCAGTACTTC.

J is TRBJ1-4 and V is TRBV7-9; TRBD1 matches 7 bases. The V segment lost 3 bases and the J segment 7 bases; nucleotides outside the gene matches: 5. Germline-derived CDR1 and CDR2 are SEHNR and FQNEAQ (reference sequence). The CDR3 has 14 residues. The chain's CDR3 is CASSFGRGSEKLFF. CDR3 DNA: TGTGCCAGCAGCTTCGGCAGGGGGAGTGAAAAACTGTTTTTT.